These T cell receptor beta chains were read from a single sample in a study of cytomegalovirus exposure and HLA in healthy donors. Only in-frame clones appear in the TCRdb table, and some are missing; sequencing was by immunoSEQ multiplex PCR. The profile shows 150,000 or so clones, more than 60% of them singletons. The material sequenced was PBMCs. These receptors were taken from a man aged 18 to 29 in good health and CMV-seropositive. The CDR3 runs from the conserved cysteine through the conserved F or W. D genes are given only for firm matches. The listing skips clone size in some rows; elsewhere it reads once, few, many or a size class.

>-|TRBV4-1|TRBJ2-7|TRBD1
CSSSQAQGVGYEQYF
TGCTCCAGCAGCCAAGCCCAGGGGGTTGGCTACGAGCAGTACTTC
>-|TRBV6-1|TRBJ1-1|TRBD1
CAGSEARTGNAEAFF
TGTGCCGGCAGTGAAGCGCGGACAGGGAACGCTGAAGCTTTCTTT
>-|TRBV28|TRBJ2-1|-
CASSLNPDSNNNEQFF
TGTGCCAGCAGTTTAAACCCAGATTCCAACAACAATGAGCAGTTCTTC
>-|TRBV7-9|TRBJ1-2|TRBD1
CASSLNRTGNNYGYTF
TGTGCCAGCAGCTTAAACAGGACAGGTAATAACTATGGCTACACCTTC
>-|TRBV7-8|TRBJ2-7|TRBD2
CASSPVRLAGVSYEQYF
TGTGCCAGCAGCCCAGTAAGACTAGCGGGAGTAAGTTACGAGCAGTACTTC
>-|TRBV11-3|TRBJ2-7|TRBD2
CASSPGLVSFSEQYF
TGTGCCAGCAGCCCCGGACTAGTATCTTTTAGCGAGCAGTACTTC
>-|TRBV7-9|TRBJ2-1|-
CASSLERTRGGRFF
TGTGCCAGCAGCTTAGAGCGGACTAGAGGGGGTCGGTTCTTC
>-|TRBV6-4|TRBJ1-2|TRBD1
CASSDNRGLGYTF
TGTGCCAGCAGTGACAACAGGGGGCTTGGCTACACCTTC
>few|TRBV5-4|TRBJ1-2|TRBD1
CASSSTGGAFTF
TGTGCCAGCAGTTCAACAGGGGGCGCCTTCACCTTC
>-|TRBV12-5|TRBJ2-2|-
CASGYSPPGELFF
TGTGCTAGTGGTTACAGCCCTCCCGGGGAGCTGTTTTTT
>-|TRBV11-2|TRBJ2-7|-
CASSFRTVSYEQYF
TGTGCCAGCAGCTTCCGGACAGTTTCCTACGAGCAGTACTTC
>-|TRBV11-2|TRBJ2-5|TRBD2
CASSLRGGSETQYF
TGTGCCAGCAGCTTAAGGGGCGGGAGCGAGACCCAGTACTTC
>-|TRBV5-8|TRBJ2-7|-
CASSSKLATAYEQYF
TGTGCCAGCAGCTCCAAGCTAGCGACAGCCTACGAGCAGTACTTC
>once|TRBV11-3|TRBJ2-5|-
CASSSHPRDGRWTQYF
TGTGCCAGCAGCTCCCACCCCAGGGATGGTCGCTGGACCCAGTACTTC
>-|TRBV4-1|TRBJ2-7|TRBD1
CASSQIGQGDHEQYF
TGCGCCAGCAGCCAAATCGGACAGGGGGACCACGAGCAGTACTTC
>-|TRBV5-1|TRBJ2-7|TRBD1
CASSLIQGAYEQYF
TGCGCCAGCAGCTTGATCCAGGGGGCCTACGAGCAGTACTTC
>-|TRBV30|TRBJ2-7|-
CAWSVRQGYEQYF
TGTGCCTGGAGTGTACGGCAGGGATACGAGCAGTACTTC
>-|TRBV9|TRBJ2-7|TRBD2
CASETLENSGLAGDYEQYF
TGTGCCAGCGAAACCCTCGAGAACTCGGGACTAGCGGGAGACTACGAGCAGTACTTC
>-|TRBV27|TRBJ2-7|-
CASSGTHSYEQYF
TGTGCCAGCAGTGGGACACACTCCTACGAGCAGTACTTC
>-|TRBV11-1|TRBJ2-6|TRBD1
CASSPRDRVSGANVLTF
TGTGCCAGCAGCCCCCGGGACAGGGTCTCTGGGGCCAACGTCCTGACTTTC
>-|TRBV4-1|TRBJ2-3|TRBD2
CASSRWGRTSSTDTQYF
TGCGCCAGCAGTCGTTGGGGGCGGACTAGCAGCACAGATACGCAGTATTTT
>-|TRBV7-9|TRBJ1-1|TRBD1
CASSYRTGGLGAEAFF
TGTGCCAGCAGTTACCGGACAGGGGGCCTTGGGGCTGAAGCTTTCTTT
>-|TRBV14|TRBJ2-4|TRBD2
CASSQGVAGGILAKNIQYF
TGTGCCAGCAGCCAAGGAGTCGCGGGAGGTATACTAGCCAAAAACATTCAGTACTTC
>few|TRBV7-8|TRBJ2-1|TRBD1
CASTWTGHSYNEQFF
TGTGCCAGCACCTGGACAGGGCATTCCTACAATGAGCAGTTCTTC
>-|TRBV30|TRBJ2-3|-
CAWDRHGADTQYF
TGTGCCTGGGATCGACACGGTGCAGATACGCAGTATTTT
>-|TRBV11-2|TRBJ2-7|TRBD1
CASSRPGQGNHEQYF
TGTGCCAGCAGCCGGCCGGGACAGGGAAATCACGAGCAGTACTTC
>once|TRBV5-1|TRBJ2-3|TRBD2
CASSTTSGRLRADTQYF
TGCGCCAGCAGCACGACTAGCGGGAGGTTGAGGGCAGATACGCAGTATTTT
>-|TRBV25-1|TRBJ2-7|-
CASSEYGGTSSEQYF
TGTGCCAGCAGTGAATACGGCGGGACGAGTAGCGAGCAGTACTTC
>-|TRBV7-3|TRBJ2-5|TRBD2
CASSLAGGWETQYF
TGTGCCAGCAGCTTAGCGGGAGGGTGGGAGACCCAGTACTTC
>once|TRBV19|TRBJ2-4|-
CASTHSGQGSAKNIQYF
-
>-|TRBV27|TRBJ2-1|TRBD2
CASSSTSGRVHEQFF
TGTGCCAGCAGTTCAACTAGCGGGAGGGTCCATGAGCAGTTCTTC
>-|TRBV2|TRBJ2-3|-
CASKGQSTDTQYF
TGTGCCAGCAAAGGACAGTCCACAGATACGCAGTATTTT
>-|TRBV2|TRBJ2-7|TRBD1
CASSSTGGAGEQYF
TGTGCCAGCAGTTCAACAGGGGGCGCGGGCGAGCAGTACTTC
>-|TRBV27|TRBJ2-7|-
CASSSQGGSYEQYF
TGTGCCAGCAGTTCACAGGGTGGGTCCTACGAGCAGTACTTC
>few|TRBV29-1|TRBJ1-1|-
CSVTGGGVNTEAFF
TGCAGCGTCACCGGAGGAGGGGTGAACACTGAAGCTTTCTTT
>-|TRBV6-1|TRBJ2-1|TRBD1
CASSRDSLGEQFF
TGTGCCAGCAGCAGGGACAGCCTGGGTGAGCAGTTCTTC
>few|TRBV30|TRBJ2-5|-
CAWSTGFRMAQYF
TGTGCCTGGAGTACAGGGTTTCGGATGGCCCAGTACTTC
>-|TRBV5-6|TRBJ1-4|TRBD1
CASSGDRERDEKLFF
TGTGCCAGCAGCGGGGACAGGGAAAGGGATGAAAAACTGTTTTTT
>-|TRBV15|TRBJ1-1|-
CATSRVQKNTEAFF
TGTGCCACCAGCAGAGTCCAAAAGAACACTGAAGCTTTCTTT
>-|TRBV10-3|TRBJ1-2|TRBD1
CAIRPGQDPYGYPF
TGTGCCATCAGACCGGGACAGGACCCCTATGGCTACCCCTTC
>-|TRBV7-3|TRBJ2-7|TRBD1
CASSLGTGGGEQYF
TGTGCCAGCAGCTTAGGGACAGGGGGTGGTGAGCAGTACTTC
>-|TRBV6-1|TRBJ2-7|TRBD2
CASSGRTSGRPSYEQYF
TGTGCCAGCAGTGGAAGGACTAGCGGGAGGCCCTCCTACGAGCAGTACTTC